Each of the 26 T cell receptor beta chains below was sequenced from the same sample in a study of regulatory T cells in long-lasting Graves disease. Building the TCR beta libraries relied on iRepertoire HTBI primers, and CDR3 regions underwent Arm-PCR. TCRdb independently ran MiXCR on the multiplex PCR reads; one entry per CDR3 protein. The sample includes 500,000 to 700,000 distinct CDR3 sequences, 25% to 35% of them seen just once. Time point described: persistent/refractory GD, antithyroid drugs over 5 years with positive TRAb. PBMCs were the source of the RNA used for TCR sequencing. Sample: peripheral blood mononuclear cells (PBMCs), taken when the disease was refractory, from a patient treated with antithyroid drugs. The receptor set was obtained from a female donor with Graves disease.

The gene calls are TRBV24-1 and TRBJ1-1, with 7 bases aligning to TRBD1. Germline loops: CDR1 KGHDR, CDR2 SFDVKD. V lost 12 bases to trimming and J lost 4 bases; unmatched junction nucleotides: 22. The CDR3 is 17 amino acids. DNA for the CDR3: TGTGCCTCCCCGTCACGGTACAGGGGCTTTGGGCCCACTGAAGCTTTCTTT. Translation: CASPSRYRGFGPTEAFF.

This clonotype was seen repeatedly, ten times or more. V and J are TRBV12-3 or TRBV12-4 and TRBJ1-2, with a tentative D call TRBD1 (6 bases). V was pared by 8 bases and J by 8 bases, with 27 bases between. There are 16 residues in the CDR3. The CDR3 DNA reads TGTGCCAGCGGAAAGGGCGACAGGTGGCTTTTAGGGGGCTACACCTTC. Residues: CASGKGDRWLLGGYTF.

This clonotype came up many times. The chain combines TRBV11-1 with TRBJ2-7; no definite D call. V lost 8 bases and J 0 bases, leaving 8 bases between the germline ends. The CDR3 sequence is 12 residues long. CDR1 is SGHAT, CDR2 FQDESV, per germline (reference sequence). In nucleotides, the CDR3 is TGTGCCAGCGAAGGGAACTCCTACGAGCAGTACTTC. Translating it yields CASEGNSYEQYF.

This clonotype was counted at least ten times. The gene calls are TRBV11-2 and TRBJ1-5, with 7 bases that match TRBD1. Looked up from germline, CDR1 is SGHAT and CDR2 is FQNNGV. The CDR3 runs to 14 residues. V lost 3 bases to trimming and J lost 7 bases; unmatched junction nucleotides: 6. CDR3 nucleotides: TGTGCCAGCAGCTTTACAGGGGCTGAGCAGCCCCAGCATTTT. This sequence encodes CASSFTGAEQPQHF.

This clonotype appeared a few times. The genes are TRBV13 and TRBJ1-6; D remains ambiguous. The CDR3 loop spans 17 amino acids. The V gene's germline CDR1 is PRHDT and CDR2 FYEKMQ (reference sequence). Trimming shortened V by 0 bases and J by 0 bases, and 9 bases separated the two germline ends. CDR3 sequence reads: CASSLGTGASYNSPLHF. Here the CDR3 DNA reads TGTGCCAGCAGCTTAGGCACGGGCGCCTCCTATAATTCACCCCTCCACTTT.

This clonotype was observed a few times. The CDR3 reads CASSRSVSGTYEQYF. CDR3 nucleotide sequence: TGTGCCAGCAGCCGCTCCGTTAGCGGAACCTACGAGCAGTACTTC. The V and J genes are TRBV2 and TRBJ2-7; tentatively, D is TRBD2 (6 bases). This CDR3 contains 15 residues. Germline V gene sequence: CDR1 SNHLY, CDR2 FYNNEI. Trimming stripped 6 bases from V and 2 bases from J, with 17 bases between.

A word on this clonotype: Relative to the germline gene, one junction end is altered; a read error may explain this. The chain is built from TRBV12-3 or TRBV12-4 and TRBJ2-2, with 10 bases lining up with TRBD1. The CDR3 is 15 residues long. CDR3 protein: CASNRMGQGIREPFF. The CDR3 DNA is TGTGCCAGCAACCGGATGGGACAGGGGATCAGGGAGCCGTTTTTT.

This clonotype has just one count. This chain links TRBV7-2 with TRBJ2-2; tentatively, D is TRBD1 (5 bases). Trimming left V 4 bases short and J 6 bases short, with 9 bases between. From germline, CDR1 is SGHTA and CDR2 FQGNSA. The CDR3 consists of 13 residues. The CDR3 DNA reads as TGTGCCAGCAGCTCCAGGGAAGCCGGGGAGCTGTTTTTT. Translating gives CASSSREAGELFF.

CDR3 in amino acids: CASSEGKQGYEQYF. The CDR3 nucleotides are TGCGCCAGCAGTGAGGGCAAGCAGGGCTACGAGCAGTACTTC. V gene TRBV10-1 combines with J gene TRBJ2-7; TRBD1 might be the D (5 bases). Germline CDR1 reads WNHNN; CDR2 reads SYGVQD (reference sequence). Between the trimmed V and J ends, which lost 2 bases and 3 bases, there was a span of 11 bases. This CDR3 has 14 residues.

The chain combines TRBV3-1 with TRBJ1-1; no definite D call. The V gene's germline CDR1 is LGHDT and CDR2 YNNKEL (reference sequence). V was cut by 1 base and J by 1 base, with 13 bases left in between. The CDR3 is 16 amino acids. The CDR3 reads CASSQVRWEKNTEAFF. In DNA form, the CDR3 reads TGTGCCAGCAGCCAAGTCAGGTGGGAGAAGAACACTGAAGCTTTCTTT.

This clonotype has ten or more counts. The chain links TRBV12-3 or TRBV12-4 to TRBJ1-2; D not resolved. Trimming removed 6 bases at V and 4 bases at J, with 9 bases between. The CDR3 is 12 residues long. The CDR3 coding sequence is TGTGCCAGCAGCCCAGACGGCTATGGCTACACCTTC. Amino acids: CASSPDGYGYTF.

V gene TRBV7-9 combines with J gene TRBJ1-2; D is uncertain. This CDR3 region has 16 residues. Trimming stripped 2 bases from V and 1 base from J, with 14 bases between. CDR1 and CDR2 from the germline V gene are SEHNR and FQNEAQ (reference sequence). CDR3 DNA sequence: TGTGCCAGCAGCTTAAGTTTGGGCAGAGTTAACTATGGCTACACCTTC. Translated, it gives CASSLSLGRVNYGYTF.

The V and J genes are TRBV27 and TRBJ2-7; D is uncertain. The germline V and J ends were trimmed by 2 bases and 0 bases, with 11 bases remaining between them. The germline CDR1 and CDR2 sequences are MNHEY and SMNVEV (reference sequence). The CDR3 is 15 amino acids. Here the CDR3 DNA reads TGTGCCAGCAGTTTAAAAGGACCGAGCTCCTACGAGCAGTACTTC. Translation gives CASSLKGPSSYEQYF.

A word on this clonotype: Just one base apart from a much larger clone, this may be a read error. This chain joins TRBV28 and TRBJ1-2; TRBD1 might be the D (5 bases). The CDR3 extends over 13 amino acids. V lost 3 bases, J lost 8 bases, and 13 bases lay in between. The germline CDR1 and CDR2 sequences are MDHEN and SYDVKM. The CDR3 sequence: CASSLCQGEGYTF. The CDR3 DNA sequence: TGTGCCAGCAGTTTGTGCCAGGGTGAGGGCTACACCTTC.

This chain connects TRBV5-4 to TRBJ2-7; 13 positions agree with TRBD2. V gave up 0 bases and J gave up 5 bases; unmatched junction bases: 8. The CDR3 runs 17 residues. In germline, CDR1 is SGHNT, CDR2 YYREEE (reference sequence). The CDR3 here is CASSLAPGTSGTHEQYF. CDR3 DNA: TGTGCCAGCAGCTTGGCCCCCGGGACTAGCGGGACCCACGAGCAGTACTTC.

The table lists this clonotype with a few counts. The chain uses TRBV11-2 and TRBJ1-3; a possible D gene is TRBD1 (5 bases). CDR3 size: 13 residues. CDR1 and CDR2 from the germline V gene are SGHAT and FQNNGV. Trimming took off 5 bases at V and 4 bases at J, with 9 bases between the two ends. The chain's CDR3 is CASSPRTGNTIYF. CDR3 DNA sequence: TGTGCCAGCAGCCCGAGGACAGGAAACACCATATATTTT.

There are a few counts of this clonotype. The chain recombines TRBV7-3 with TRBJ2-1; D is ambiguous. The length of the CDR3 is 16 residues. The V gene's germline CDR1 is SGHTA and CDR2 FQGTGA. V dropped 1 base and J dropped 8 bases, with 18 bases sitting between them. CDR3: CASSLSTRLTKDEQFF. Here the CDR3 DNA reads TGTGCCAGCAGCTTAAGTACCAGGCTTACAAAGGATGAGCAGTTCTTC.

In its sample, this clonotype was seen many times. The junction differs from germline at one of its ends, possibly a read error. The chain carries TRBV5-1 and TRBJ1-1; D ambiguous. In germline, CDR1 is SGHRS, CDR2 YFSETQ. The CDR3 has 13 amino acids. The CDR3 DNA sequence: TGTGCCAGCAGCTTAGAGGTGAACACTGAAGCTTTCTTT. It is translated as CASSLEVNTEAFF. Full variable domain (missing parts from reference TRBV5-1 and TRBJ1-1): KAGVTQTPRYLIKTRGQQVTLSCSPISGHRSVSWYQQTPGQGLQFLFEYFSETQRNKGNFPGRFSGRQFSNSRSEMNVSTLELGDSALYLCASSLEVNTEAFFGQGTRLTVV.

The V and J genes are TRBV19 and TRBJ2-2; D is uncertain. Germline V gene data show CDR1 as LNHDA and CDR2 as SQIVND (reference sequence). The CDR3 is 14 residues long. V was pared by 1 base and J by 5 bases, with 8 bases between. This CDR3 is CASSIGAATGELFF. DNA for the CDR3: TGTGCCAGTAGTATAGGGGCAGCTACCGGGGAGCTGTTTTTT.

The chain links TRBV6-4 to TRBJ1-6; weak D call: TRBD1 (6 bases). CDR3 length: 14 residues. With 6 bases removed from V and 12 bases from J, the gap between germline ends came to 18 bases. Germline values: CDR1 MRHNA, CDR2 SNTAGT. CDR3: CASSPGAEGLPLHF. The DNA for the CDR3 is TGTGCCAGCAGCCCAGGGGCGGAGGGCCTACCCCTCCACTTT.

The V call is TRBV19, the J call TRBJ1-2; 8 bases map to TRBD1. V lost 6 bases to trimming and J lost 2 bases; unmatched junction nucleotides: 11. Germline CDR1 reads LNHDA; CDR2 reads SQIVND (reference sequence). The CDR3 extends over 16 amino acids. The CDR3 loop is CASRVDRAFSNYGYTF. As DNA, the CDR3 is TGTGCCAGTAGGGTGGACAGGGCCTTTTCCAACTATGGCTACACCTTC.

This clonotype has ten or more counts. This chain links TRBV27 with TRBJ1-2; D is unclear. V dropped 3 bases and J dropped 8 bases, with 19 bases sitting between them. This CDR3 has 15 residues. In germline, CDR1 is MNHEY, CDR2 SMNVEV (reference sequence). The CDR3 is CASSFSVRAIAGYTF. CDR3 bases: TGTGCCAGCAGTTTTTCCGTAAGGGCCATCGCGGGCTACACCTTC.

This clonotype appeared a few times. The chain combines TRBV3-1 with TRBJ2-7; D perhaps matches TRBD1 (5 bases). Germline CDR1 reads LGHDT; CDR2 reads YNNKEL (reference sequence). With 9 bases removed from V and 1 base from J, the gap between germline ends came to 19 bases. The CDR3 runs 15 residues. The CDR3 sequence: CARGNPGKRSYEQYF. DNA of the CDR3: TGTGCCAGGGGCAATCCAGGGAAGAGGTCCTACGAGCAGTACTTC.

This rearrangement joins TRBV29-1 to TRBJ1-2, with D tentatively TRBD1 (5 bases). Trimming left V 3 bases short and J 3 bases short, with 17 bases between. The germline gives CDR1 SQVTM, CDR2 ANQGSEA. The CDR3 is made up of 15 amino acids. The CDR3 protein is CSVDDSGTGDYGYTF. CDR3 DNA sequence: TGCAGCGTTGATGATTCGGGGACCGGGGACTATGGCTACACCTTC.

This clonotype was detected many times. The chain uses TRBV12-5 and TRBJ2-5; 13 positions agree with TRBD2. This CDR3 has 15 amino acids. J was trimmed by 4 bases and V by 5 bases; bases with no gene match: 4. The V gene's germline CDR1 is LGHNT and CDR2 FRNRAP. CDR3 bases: TGTGCTAGTGGTGGAGGACTAGCGGGAGCAGAGACCCAGTACTTC. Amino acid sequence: CASGGGLAGAETQYF.

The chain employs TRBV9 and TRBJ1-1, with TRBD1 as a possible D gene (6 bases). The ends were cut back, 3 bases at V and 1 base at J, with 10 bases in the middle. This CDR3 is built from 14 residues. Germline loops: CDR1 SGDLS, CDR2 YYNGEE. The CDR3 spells CASSGTAPNTEAFF. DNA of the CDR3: TGTGCCAGCAGCGGGACAGCGCCGAACACTGAAGCTTTCTTT.